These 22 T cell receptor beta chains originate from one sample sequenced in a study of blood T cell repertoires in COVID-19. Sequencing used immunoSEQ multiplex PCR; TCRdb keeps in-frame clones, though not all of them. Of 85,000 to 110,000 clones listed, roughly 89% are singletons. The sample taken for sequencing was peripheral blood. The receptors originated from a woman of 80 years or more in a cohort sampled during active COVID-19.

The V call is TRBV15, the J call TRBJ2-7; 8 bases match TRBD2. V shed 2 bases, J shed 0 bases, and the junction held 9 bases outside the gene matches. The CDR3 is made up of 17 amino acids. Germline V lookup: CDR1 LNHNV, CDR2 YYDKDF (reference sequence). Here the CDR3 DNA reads TGTGCCACCAGCAGACTACCGAAAAGCGGGAGCTCCTACGAGCAGTACTTC. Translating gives CATSRLPKSGSSYEQYF.

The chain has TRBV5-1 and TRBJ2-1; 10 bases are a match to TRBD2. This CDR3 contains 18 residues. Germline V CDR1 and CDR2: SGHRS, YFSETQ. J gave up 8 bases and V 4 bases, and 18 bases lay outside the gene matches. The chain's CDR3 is CASSPRPHIAGGSDEQFF. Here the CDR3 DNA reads TGCGCCAGCAGCCCCCGGCCCCATATAGCGGGAGGTTCCGATGAGCAGTTCTTC.

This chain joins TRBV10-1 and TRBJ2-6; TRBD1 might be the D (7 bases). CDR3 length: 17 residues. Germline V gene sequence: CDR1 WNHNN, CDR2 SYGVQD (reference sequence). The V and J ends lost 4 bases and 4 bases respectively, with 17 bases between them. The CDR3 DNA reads TGCGCCAGCAGTGGTCCCAGGGGGGTCTCAGGGGCCAACGTCCTGACTTTC. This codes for CASSGPRGVSGANVLTF.

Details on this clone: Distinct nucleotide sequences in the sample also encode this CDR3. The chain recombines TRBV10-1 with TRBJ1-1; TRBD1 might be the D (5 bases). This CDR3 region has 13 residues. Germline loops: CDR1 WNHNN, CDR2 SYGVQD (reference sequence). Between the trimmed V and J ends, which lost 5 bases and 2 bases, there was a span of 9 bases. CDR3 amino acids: CASSPDTNTEAFF. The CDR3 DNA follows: TGCGCCAGCAGTCCGGACACCAACACTGAAGCTTTCTTT.

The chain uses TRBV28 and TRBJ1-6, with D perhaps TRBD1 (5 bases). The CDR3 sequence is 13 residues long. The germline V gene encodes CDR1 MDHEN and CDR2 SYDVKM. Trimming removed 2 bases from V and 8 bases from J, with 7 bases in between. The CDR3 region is CASSLIGDSPLHF. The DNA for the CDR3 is TGTGCCAGCAGTTTAATAGGGGATTCACCCCTCCACTTT.

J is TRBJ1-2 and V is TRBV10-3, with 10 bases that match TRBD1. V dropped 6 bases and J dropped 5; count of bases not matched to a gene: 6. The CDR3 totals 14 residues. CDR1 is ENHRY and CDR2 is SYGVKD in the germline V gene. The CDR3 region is CAISSGQGMYGYTF. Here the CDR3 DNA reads TGTGCCATCAGCTCGGGACAGGGGATGTATGGCTACACCTTC.

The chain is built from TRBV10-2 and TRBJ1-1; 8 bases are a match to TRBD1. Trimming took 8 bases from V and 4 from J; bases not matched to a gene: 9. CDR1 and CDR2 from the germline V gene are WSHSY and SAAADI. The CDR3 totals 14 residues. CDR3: CASCWTGSSTEAFF. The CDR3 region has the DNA TGCGCCAGCTGCTGGACAGGGTCGAGCACTGAAGCTTTCTTT.

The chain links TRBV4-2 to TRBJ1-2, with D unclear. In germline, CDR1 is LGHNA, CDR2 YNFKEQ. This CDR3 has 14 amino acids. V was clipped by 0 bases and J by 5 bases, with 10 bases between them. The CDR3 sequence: CASSQDTREYGYTF. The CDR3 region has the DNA TGTGCCAGCAGCCAAGATACTCGAGAGTATGGCTACACCTTC.

The CDR3 coding sequence is TGTGCCAGCAGCCCCAGGGTATACAATGAGCAGTTCTTC. Encoded protein: CASSPRVYNEQFF. The chain employs TRBV11-2 and TRBJ2-1, with a weak D call TRBD1 (5 bases). CDR3 length: 13 amino acids. Germline V CDR1 and CDR2: SGHAT, FQNNGV. V gave up 5 bases and J gave up 4 bases, with 9 bases separating them.

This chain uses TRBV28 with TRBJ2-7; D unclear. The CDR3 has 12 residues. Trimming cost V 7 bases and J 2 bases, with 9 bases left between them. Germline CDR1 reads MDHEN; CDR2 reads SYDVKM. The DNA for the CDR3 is TGTGCCAGCACCAGGTTCCCCTACGAGCAGTACTTC. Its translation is CASTRFPYEQYF.

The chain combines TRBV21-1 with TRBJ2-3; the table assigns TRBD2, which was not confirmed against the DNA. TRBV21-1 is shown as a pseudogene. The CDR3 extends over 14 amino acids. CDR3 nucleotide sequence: TGTGCCAGCAGCAACGGGTCCTGTGGAGATACGCAGTATTTT. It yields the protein CASSNGSCGDTQYF.

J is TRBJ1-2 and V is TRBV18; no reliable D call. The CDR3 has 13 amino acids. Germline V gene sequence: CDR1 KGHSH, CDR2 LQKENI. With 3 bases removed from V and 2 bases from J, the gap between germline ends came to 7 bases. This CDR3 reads CASSPSGNYGYTF. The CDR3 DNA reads TGTGCCAGCTCACCCTCGGGGAACTATGGCTACACCTTC. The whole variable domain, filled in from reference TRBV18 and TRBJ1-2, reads NAGVMQNPRHLVRRRGQEARLRCSPMKGHSHVYWYRQLPEEGLKFMVYLQKENIIDESGMPKERFSAEFPKEGPSILRIQQVVRGDSAAYFCASSPSGNYGYTFGSGTRLTVV.

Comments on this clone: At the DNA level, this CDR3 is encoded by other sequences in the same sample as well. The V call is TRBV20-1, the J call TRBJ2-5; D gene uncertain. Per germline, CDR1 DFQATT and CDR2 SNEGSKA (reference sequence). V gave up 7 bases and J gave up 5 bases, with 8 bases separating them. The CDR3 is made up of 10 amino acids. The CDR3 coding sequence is TGCAGTGGGAGAAAGGAGACCCAGTACTTC. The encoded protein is CSGRKETQYF.

CDR3 protein: CASSPTGPGANVLTF. The CDR3 coding sequence is TGCGCCAGCAGCCCGACAGGGCCTGGGGCCAACGTCCTGACTTTC. The chain couples TRBV5-1 to TRBJ2-6; 7 nucleotides line up with TRBD1. The CDR3 sequence is 15 residues long. In germline, CDR1 is SGHRS, CDR2 YFSETQ. J gave up 2 bases and V 4 bases, and 3 bases lay outside the gene matches. Filled out from reference TRBV5-1 and TRBJ2-6, the complete variable domain reads KAGVTQTPRYLIKTRGQQVTLSCSPISGHRSVSWYQQTPGQGLQFLFEYFSETQRNKGNFPGRFSGRQFSNSRSEMNVSTLELGDSALYLCASSPTGPGANVLTFGAGSRLTVL.

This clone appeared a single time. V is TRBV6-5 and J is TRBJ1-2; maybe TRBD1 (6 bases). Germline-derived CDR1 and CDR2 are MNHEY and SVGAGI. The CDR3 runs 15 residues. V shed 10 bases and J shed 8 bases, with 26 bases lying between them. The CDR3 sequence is CATTEGGQFNGGYTF. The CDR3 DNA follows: TGTGCCACCACGGAAGGGGGACAATTTAATGGCGGCTACACCTTC.

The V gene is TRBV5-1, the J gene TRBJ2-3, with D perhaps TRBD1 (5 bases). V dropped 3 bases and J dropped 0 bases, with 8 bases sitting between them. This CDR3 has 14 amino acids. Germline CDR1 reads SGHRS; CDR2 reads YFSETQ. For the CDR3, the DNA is TGCGCCAGCAGCTGGGCAGGGAGCACAGATACGCAGTATTTT. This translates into CASSWAGSTDTQYF.

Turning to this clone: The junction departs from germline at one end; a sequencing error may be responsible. The CDR3 here is CASSRRTGAPSF. Here the CDR3 DNA reads TGTGCCAGCAGCAGACGGACAGGGGCCCCCAGCTTC. V gene TRBV28 combines with J gene TRBJ2-7, with TRBD1 identical over 9 bases. The germline gives CDR1 MDHEN, CDR2 SYDVKM. CDR3 length: 12 amino acids. The whole variable domain, filled in from reference TRBV28 and TRBJ2-7, reads DVKVTQSSRYLVKRTGEKVFLECVQDMDHENMFWYRQDPGLGLRLIYFSYDVKMKEKGDIPEGYSVSREKKERFSLILESASTNQTSMYLCASSRRTGAPSFGPGTRLTVT.

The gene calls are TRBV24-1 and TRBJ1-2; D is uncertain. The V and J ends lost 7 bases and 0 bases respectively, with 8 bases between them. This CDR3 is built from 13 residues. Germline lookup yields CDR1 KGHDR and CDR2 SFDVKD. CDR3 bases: TGTGCCACCAGGGGAGGAGCTAACTATGGCTACACCTTC. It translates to CATRGGANYGYTF.

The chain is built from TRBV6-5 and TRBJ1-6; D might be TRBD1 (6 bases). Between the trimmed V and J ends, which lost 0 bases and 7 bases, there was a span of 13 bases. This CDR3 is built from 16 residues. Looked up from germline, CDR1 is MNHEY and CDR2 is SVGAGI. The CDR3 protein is CASSYSMGAQNSPLHF. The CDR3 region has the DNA TGTGCCAGCAGTTACTCGATGGGGGCCCAAAATTCACCCCTCCACTTT.

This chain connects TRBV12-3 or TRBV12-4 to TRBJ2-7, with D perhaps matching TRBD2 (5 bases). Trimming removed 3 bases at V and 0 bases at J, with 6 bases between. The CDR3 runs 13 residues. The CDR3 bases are TGTGCCAGCAGTTTGGAGGTCTCCTACGAGCAGTACTTC. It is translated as CASSLEVSYEQYF.

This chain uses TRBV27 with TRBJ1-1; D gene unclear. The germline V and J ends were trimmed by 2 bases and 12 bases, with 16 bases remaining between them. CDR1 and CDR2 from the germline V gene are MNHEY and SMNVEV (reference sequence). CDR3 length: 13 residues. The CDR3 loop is CASSLNGESKTFF. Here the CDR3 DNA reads TGTGCCAGCAGTTTAAACGGGGAATCTAAAACTTTCTTT.

Here the CDR3 reads CASRVRTSGSYNEQFF. The CDR3 coding sequence is TGTGCCAGCAGGGTTCGGACTAGCGGGAGCTACAATGAGCAGTTCTTC. This chain uses TRBV2 with TRBJ2-1; 13 bases align to TRBD2. Unmatched junction bases numbered 5, after V lost 6 bases and J lost 3 bases. CDR1 and CDR2 (germline): SNHLY, FYNNEI. The CDR3 covers 16 residues.